These T cell receptor beta chains were read from a single sample in a study of blood T cell repertoires in COVID-19. TCRdb's copy holds only in-frame clones and misses some; the assay was immunoSEQ multiplex PCR. The table includes about 350,000 clones, 87% detected once. The specimen sequenced was PBMCs or T cells enriched from blood (not recorded which). These receptors all come from a woman aged 25 to 45 who had recovered from COVID-19. Both conserved end residues are part of each CDR3. D genes are given only for firm matches. Size values are once, few and many counts, or a class for expanded clones, and some rows have none.

- - TRBJ2-7 TRBV6-2/TRBV6-3 CASSYWKQAEQYF TGTGCCAGCAGTTACTGGAAGCAGGCCGAGCAGTACTTC
TRBD1 - TRBJ1-4 TRBV6-5 CASRTGGNEKLFF TGTGCCAGCAGAACAGGGGGTAATGAAAAACTGTTTTTT
- - TRBJ2-7 TRBV5-4 CASSLGQGFGEQYF TGTGCCAGCAGCTTAGGGCAGGGATTTGGCGAGCAGTACTTC
TRBD2 - TRBJ2-5 TRBV9 CASSVVGGGAVETQYF TGTGCCAGCAGCGTAGTCGGCGGGGGGGCTGTGGAGACCCAGTACTTC
TRBD2 - TRBJ2-3 TRBV5-1 CASSSPASGTDTQYF TGCGCCAGCAGCTCTCCGGCTAGCGGGACAGATACGCAGTATTTT
TRBD1 - TRBJ1-1 TRBV12-3/TRBV12-4 CASSRQGITEAFF TGTGCCAGCAGTAGACAGGGAATCACTGAAGCTTTCTTT
- once TRBJ2-7 TRBV5-1 CASSLVDYLYEQYF TGCGCCAGCAGCTTGGTTGACTACCTCTACGAGCAGTACTTC
TRBD2 - TRBJ2-7 TRBV6-5 CASRARLAGGYEQYF TGTGCCAGCAGGGCCAGACTAGCGGGAGGGTACGAGCAGTACTTC
- - TRBJ2-3 TRBV27 CASSLLAVTNTQYF TGTGCCAGCAGTTTATTGGCAGTTACAAATACGCAGTATTTT
- - TRBJ2-7 TRBV21-1 CASRLTSGRAREQYF TGTGCCAGCCGGCTGACTAGCGGGAGGGCCCGGGAGCAGTACTTC
- - TRBJ1-1 TRBV28 CASRGVYTEAFF TGTGCCAGCAGAGGGGTGTACACTGAAGCTTTCTTT
- - TRBJ1-5 TRBV6-6 CASSYSMQDSNQPQHF TGTGCCAGCAGTTACTCGATGCAGGATAGCAATCAGCCCCAGCATTTT
- - TRBJ2-2 TRBV5-6 CASSLRGFDTGELFF TGTGCCAGCAGCTTGCGAGGGTTTGACACCGGGGAGCTGTTTTTT
- - TRBJ2-7 TRBV14 CASSQETSLPSEQYF TGTGCCAGCAGCCAAGAGACTAGTCTCCCAAGCGAGCAGTACTTC
TRBD1 - TRBJ2-2 TRBV18 CASSPPGTGAGELFF TGTGCCAGCTCACCACCGGGGACAGGGGCCGGGGAGCTGTTTTTT
- - TRBJ1-3 TRBV4-1 CASSPSQGNRNTIYF TGCGCCAGCAGCCCTAGCCAGGGGAATCGAAACACCATATATTTT
TRBD1 - TRBJ1-1 TRBV10-3 CAIRGRTGSTEAFF TGTGCCATCAGGGGTCGGACAGGGAGCACTGAAGCTTTCTTT
TRBD1 - TRBJ1-1 TRBV7-9 CASSSQGVEAFF TGTGCCAGCAGCAGTCAGGGGGTTGAAGCTTTCTTT
- - TRBJ1-1 TRBV25-1 CASSSHRVGAFF TGTGCCAGCAGCTCACACAGGGTCGGGGCTTTCTTT
- - TRBJ1-1 TRBV10-3 CAISDAGTEAFF TGTGCCATCAGTGACGCGGGGACTGAAGCTTTCTTT
- - TRBJ2-2 TRBV7-8 CASSSRLGGAGELFF TGTGCCAGCAGCTCGAGACTAGGGGGGGCCGGGGAGCTGTTTTTT
TRBD1 - TRBJ2-2 TRBV6-6 CASSLRTGRSGELFF TGTGCCAGCAGTCTTAGGACAGGGCGGAGCGGGGAGCTGTTTTTT
TRBD1 few TRBJ2-7 TRBV5-5 CASSTLGTGGYEQYF TGTGCCAGCAGCACCCTCGGGACAGGGGGCTACGAGCAGTACTTC
- once TRBJ2-1 TRBV27 CASSLEGVSSYNEQFF TGTGCCAGCAGTTTAGAGGGGGTGAGCTCCTACAATGAGCAGTTCTTC
- once TRBJ1-1 TRBV7-2 CASSLGARNTEAFF TGTGCCAGCAGCTTAGGAGCGAGAAACACTGAAGCTTTCTTT
- - TRBJ2-7 TRBV7-9 CASSPQGGEQYF TGTGCCAGCAGCCCCCAGGGCGGCGAGCAGTACTTC
- - TRBJ2-3 TRBV3-1/TRBV3-2 CASSRQDTDTQYF TGTGCCAGCAGCCGACAGGACACAGATACGCAGTATTTT
- once TRBJ2-7 TRBV4-1 CASSQDPGEQYF TGCGCCAGCAGCCAAGATCCCGGGGAGCAGTACTTC
- - TRBJ1-5 TRBV2 CASRTRGNQPQHF TGTGCCAGCAGGACGCGGGGGAACCAGCCCCAGCATTTT
TRBD1 - TRBJ1-5 TRBV19 CASSMDRAQPQHF TGTGCCAGTAGTATGGACAGGGCTCAGCCCCAGCATTTT
- - TRBJ1-1 TRBV9 CASSVDLGGDTEAFF TGTGCCAGCAGCGTAGATTTAGGGGGGGACACTGAAGCTTTCTTT
- - TRBJ1-1 TRBV6-2/TRBV6-3 CASSYTARGEAFF TGTGCCAGCAGTTACACCGCCCGGGGAGAAGCTTTCTTT
TRBD2 - TRBJ2-2 TRBV9 CASDPLGTSATNTGELFF TGTGCCAGCGACCCCCTGGGGACTAGCGCAACTAACACCGGGGAGCTGTTTTTT
TRBD1 - TRBJ1-5 TRBV5-8 CASSLGSGGGQPQHF TGTGCCAGCAGCTTGGGATCAGGGGGCGGTCAGCCCCAGCATTTT
- - TRBJ1-1 TRBV5-6 CASSWGGDTEAFF TGTGCCAGCAGCTGGGGCGGGGACACTGAAGCTTTCTTT
TRBD1 - TRBJ2-6 TRBV5-1 CASSPRQGGFSGANVLTF TGCGCCAGCAGCCCCCGACAGGGTGGCTTCTCTGGGGCCAACGTCCTGACTTTC
TRBD2 - TRBJ2-2 TRBV7-2 CASSPTSGTGELFF TGTGCCAGCAGCCCGACTAGCGGCACCGGGGAGCTGTTTTTT
- - TRBJ2-2 TRBV7-9 CASSLGGLSNTGELFF TGTGCCAGCAGCTTAGGCGGTCTATCGAACACCGGGGAGCTGTTTTTT
TRBD2 - TRBJ2-3 TRBV28 CASRLLAGGGTDTQYF TGTGCCAGCAGGCTACTAGCGGGAGGGGGCACAGATACGCAGTATTTT
TRBD1 - TRBJ1-1 TRBV18 CASSTSDRPGTEAFF TGTGCCAGCTCGACGTCGGACAGGCCGGGGACTGAAGCTTTCTTT